The following is a TCR beta chain sequence with its context. The sample originates from a study of blood T cell repertoires in COVID-19. Study context: Specimens from acute and convalescent COVID-19 originated in the United States, Italy and Spain. The analysed material was cDNA or gDNA that came from T cells, B-cell-depleted T cells, or PBMCs.

Original processing methods: Reference gene primer amplification gave nucleated cell count estimates. Produced via immunoSEQ multiplex PCR; TCRdb's table is partial and in-frame only. V, J and clone size reflect that table, while D and trimming were determined from the DNA. The repertoire includes 270,000 or so clones, more than 65% of them detected once, and around 3.2% sits in the top ten. The germline V and J ends were trimmed by 4 bases and 6 bases, with 22 bases remaining between them. The germline V gene encodes CDR1 LNHDA and CDR2 SQIVND (reference sequence). This CDR3 is built from 16 residues.

The rearrangement joins TRBV19 to TRBJ2-7; the D gene is possibly TRBD1 (5 bases). The sequencing input was peripheral blood. This TCR was sampled from a woman between 18 and 30 years old with acute or convalescent COVID-19. DNA for the CDR3: TGTGCCAGTAGTAAGGGGTCGCAATCCTCTCCTGGCGAGCAGTACTTC. This sequence encodes CASSKGSQSSPGEQYF.